The 30 T cell receptor beta chains presented below share a single source sample, sequenced in a study of T-cell memory formation after mild COVID-19. One entry per CDR3 protein, called by TCRdb with MiXCR from the 5' RACE reads. Of about 560,000 distinct CDR3 sequences in the sample, 15% to 20% were seen once. The sample comprised PBMCs or a T cell subset sorted from them (not recorded which). These receptors were taken from an adult woman who had mild COVID-19 (a few samples of this study predate the infection). Cell type and time point are not known.

In this sample, this clonotype turned up a few times. The chain recombines TRBV7-3 with TRBJ2-2; 8 bases are shared with TRBD2. CDR1 and CDR2 from the germline V gene are SGHTA and FQGTGA. V was clipped by 0 bases and J by 3 bases; unmatched bases: 0. The CDR3 has 15 amino acids. The CDR3 nucleotides are TGTGCCAGCAGCTTAACCGGGGGGGACACCGGGGAGCTGTTTTTT. This sequence encodes CASSLTGGDTGELFF.

The chain is built from TRBV6-5 and TRBJ2-2; D tentatively fits TRBD1 or TRBD2 (7 bases each). This CDR3 comprises 15 residues. V was pared by 5 bases and J by 5 bases, with 15 bases between. CDR1 and CDR2 from the germline V gene are MNHEY and SVGAGI. The DNA of the CDR3 is TGTGCCAGCAGTACCTCAGGGGGACTAACCGGGGAGCTGTTTTTT. As protein: CASSTSGGLTGELFF.

This clonotype qualifies as medium-sized (0.01 to 0.1%). V is TRBV4-1 and J is TRBJ2-7; no definite D call. The CDR3 runs 11 residues. The V end lost 3 bases, the J end lost 2 bases, and 2 bases lay between the germline ends. Germline-derived CDR1 and CDR2 are MGHRA and YSYEKL. The CDR3, as DNA: TGCGCCAGCAGCCAGGCCTACGAGCAGTACTTC. This sequence encodes CASSQAYEQYF.

The V call is TRBV19, the J call TRBJ2-7, with D hard to call. Germline V gene data show CDR1 as LNHDA and CDR2 as SQIVND (reference sequence). Trimming removed 9 bases at V and 2 bases at J, with 14 bases between. CDR3 length: 13 residues. As DNA, the CDR3 is TGTGCCAGCGCCCGCCGGCCCACCTACGAGCAGTACTTC. This sequence encodes CASARRPTYEQYF.

A few counts support this clonotype. CDR3 region: CASSVGGKTQYF. CDR3 DNA sequence: TGTGCCAGCAGCGTAGGTGGGAAGACCCAGTACTTC. The chain couples TRBV9 to TRBJ2-5; D ambiguous. The CDR3 loop spans 12 amino acids. Deletions cut 0 bases from V and 6 bases from J, with 6 bases between. Germline V CDR1 and CDR2: SGDLS, YYNGEE.

This clonotype was seen a handful of times. The chain links TRBV20-1 to TRBJ2-4; D perhaps matches TRBD2 (5 bases). CDR1 is DFQATT and CDR2 is SNEGSKA in the germline V gene (reference sequence). With 5 bases removed from V and 1 base from J, the gap between germline ends came to 9 bases. This CDR3 spans 13 amino acids. The CDR3 loop is CSAPQRAKNIQYF. The DNA of the CDR3 is TGCAGTGCTCCACAGCGGGCCAAAAACATTCAGTACTTC.

The chain carries TRBV2 and TRBJ1-4, with D possibly being TRBD1 (5 bases). The CDR3 totals 13 residues. The V gene's germline CDR1 is SNHLY and CDR2 FYNNEI. The germline V and J ends were trimmed by 5 bases and 5 bases, with 9 bases remaining between them. CDR3 region: CASSRQKNEKLFF. The CDR3 DNA is TGTGCCAGCAGTCGACAGAAAAATGAAAAACTGTTTTTT.

The chain carries TRBV9 and TRBJ1-2, with 9 bases identical to TRBD1. J was trimmed by 8 bases and V by 1 base; bases with no gene match: 9. This CDR3 spans 15 amino acids. The germline gives CDR1 SGDLS, CDR2 YYNGEE. DNA for the CDR3: TGTGCCAGCAGCGTAACCGGGACAGGGTGGAACGGCTACACCTTC. Translated, it gives CASSVTGTGWNGYTF.

There are a few counts of this clonotype. The chain has TRBV5-1 and TRBJ2-2; D gene ambiguous. The CDR3 is 17 amino acids. The germline gives CDR1 SGHRS, CDR2 YFSETQ. V was cut by 3 bases and J by 0 bases, with 15 bases left in between. The CDR3 nucleotides read TGCGCCAGCAGCTGGGCCATTTCGCGGTCGAACACCGGGGAGCTGTTTTTT. This translates into CASSWAISRSNTGELFF.

The genes are TRBV4-3 and TRBJ1-2; TRBD1 might be the D (5 bases). This CDR3 region has 15 residues. Looked up from germline, CDR1 is LGHNA and CDR2 is YSLEER. The ends were cut back, 4 bases at V and 3 bases at J, with 15 bases in the middle. CDR3 amino acids: CASSPTVATDYGYTF. DNA for the CDR3: TGCGCCAGCAGCCCGACAGTGGCTACGGACTATGGCTACACCTTC.

The chain links TRBV7-9 to TRBJ1-2, with a weak D call TRBD1 (5 bases). Germline V CDR1 and CDR2: SEHNR, FQNEAQ (reference sequence). V was pared by 5 bases and J by 6 bases, with 19 bases between. This CDR3 contains 15 residues. This chain's CDR3 is CASSPEGWKGHGYTF. The CDR3 coding sequence is TGTGCCAGCAGCCCAGAGGGGTGGAAAGGACATGGCTACACCTTC. Based on the CDR3 plus reference TRBV7-9 and TRBJ1-2, the full variable domain is DTGVSQNPRHKITKRGQNVTFRCDPISEHNRLYWYRQTLGQGPEFLTYFQNEAQLEKSRLLSDRFSAERPKGSFSTLEIQRTEQGDSAMYLCASSPEGWKGHGYTFGSGTRLTVV.

V gene TRBV20-1 combines with J gene TRBJ2-3; a possible D gene is TRBD2 (6 bases). Germline assignment: CDR1 DFQATT and CDR2 SNEGSKA (reference sequence). The CDR3 is 12 residues long. V dropped 2 bases and J dropped 13 bases, with 16 bases sitting between them. The CDR3 DNA follows: TGCAGTGCTAGATACCGGGACTCCTCAGAGTATTTT. Protein product: CSARYRDSSEYF.

This clonotype was seen only a few times. The junction does not match germline at one end; this may be a read error. This rearrangement joins TRBV5-1 to TRBJ2-5, with a tentative D call TRBD2 (5 bases). The CDR3 sequence is 12 residues long. Germline CDR1 SGHRS, CDR2 YFSETQ. For the CDR3, the DNA is TGCGCCAGCAGCCAATCCCAGGAGCGGAAGAGATTC. Its protein is CASSQSQERKRF.

This clonotype has a count of ten or more. The chain has TRBV12-3 or TRBV12-4 and TRBJ2-4, with a possible D match to TRBD1 (5 bases). V was clipped by 2 bases and J by 7 bases, with 9 bases between them. CDR3 length: 13 amino acids. In DNA, the CDR3 is TGTGCCAGCAGTTTAATTAAGGGGAACATTCAGTACTTC. Protein sequence: CASSLIKGNIQYF.

The chain carries TRBV30 and TRBJ1-5; no firm D call. CDR1 and CDR2 (germline): GTSNPN, SVGIG (reference sequence). V lost 4 bases and J lost 6, with 19 bases in between. CDR3 length: 15 amino acids. CDR3 loop: CAWISSGPHFQPQHF. For the CDR3, the DNA is TGTGCCTGGATCTCCAGTGGGCCCCATTTTCAGCCCCAGCATTTT.

This clonotype has only one observation. The rearrangement joins TRBV10-3 to TRBJ2-7; perhaps TRBD2 as D (5 bases). Germline V CDR1 and CDR2: ENHRY, SYGVKD. This CDR3 region has 14 residues. Between the trimmed V and J ends, which lost 3 bases and 2 bases, there was a span of 11 bases. CDR3 protein: CAISDRLLTYEQYF. The CDR3, as DNA: TGTGCCATCAGTGATAGACTACTCACCTACGAGCAGTACTTC.

There are a few counts of this clonotype. The CDR3 DNA is TGTGCCAGCAGTACTAGCGGGGGGGCGGATGAGCAGTTCTTC. Translation gives CASSTSGGADEQFF. The V and J genes are TRBV25-1 and TRBJ2-1, with TRBD2 identical over 13 bases. V lost 5 bases, J lost 8 bases, and 3 bases stayed unmatched. CDR3 length equals 14 residues. The germline V gene has CDR1 MGHDK and CDR2 SYGVNS.

The CDR3 region has the DNA TGTGCCAGCAGCTTGGTAGCCAAGGGAGGAACTGAAGCTTTCTTT. It is translated as CASSLVAKGGTEAFF. The chain joins TRBV5-5 to TRBJ1-1, with no clear D. Germline V lookup: CDR1 SGHKS, CDR2 YYEKEE (reference sequence). Trimming cost V 0 bases and J 5 bases, with 14 bases left between them. CDR3 size: 15 residues.

The chain has TRBV5-1 and TRBJ1-1; tentatively, D is TRBD1 (5 bases). Germline values: CDR1 SGHRS, CDR2 YFSETQ. The V and J ends lost 4 bases and 0 bases respectively, with 16 bases between them. This CDR3 is 16 amino acids long. CDR3 in amino acids: CASSAGHSRVNTEAFF. DNA for the CDR3: TGCGCCAGCAGCGCCGGACACTCTAGAGTGAACACTGAAGCTTTCTTT.

The chain joins TRBV7-6 to TRBJ2-1, with TRBD2 matching 9 bases. The CDR3 totals 14 residues. The V segment lost 5 bases and the J segment 9 bases; nucleotides outside the gene matches: 8. Germline V gene lookup returns CDR1 SGHVS and CDR2 FNYEAQ. CDR3 in amino acids: CASSRASGTVEQFF. DNA of the CDR3: TGTGCCAGCAGCCGAGCTAGCGGGACGGTTGAGCAGTTCTTC.

This clonotype has just a few counts. The CDR3 protein is CASSIRTGENTEAFF. CDR3 bases: TGTGCCAGCAGTATTCGGACAGGGGAGAACACTGAAGCTTTCTTT. The rearrangement joins TRBV6-2 or TRBV6-3 to TRBJ1-1; TRBD1 matches at 9 bases. The CDR3 runs to 15 residues. The ends lost 5 bases at V and 1 base at J; junction bases unmatched: 5. From germline, CDR1 is MNHEY and CDR2 SVGEGT.

Concerning this clonotype: Sequence at one end of the junction differs from germline and may be a read error. The rearrangement uses TRBV7-9 and TRBJ2-1; 11 nucleotides match TRBD1. The germline V gene has CDR1 SEHNR and CDR2 FQNEAQ (reference sequence). The CDR3 runs to 16 residues. CDR3 in amino acids: CASSLGDRGSFNEQFF. Written as DNA, the CDR3 is TGTGCCAGCAGCTTAGGGGACAGGGGGTCCTTCAATGAGCAGTTCTTC.

The chain carries TRBV4-3 and TRBJ2-7; D unresolved. In germline, CDR1 is LGHNA, CDR2 YSLEER. The V end was cut by 0 bases, the J end by 5 bases, with 17 bases between. This CDR3 comprises 16 residues. The CDR3 bases are TGCGCCAGCAGCCAAGAGTCTACCAGCGAGAGCCACGAGCAGTACTTC. It yields the protein CASSQESTSESHEQYF.

The chain couples TRBV6-2 or TRBV6-3 to TRBJ2-1, with 9 bases identical to TRBD1. Germline V gene sequence: CDR1 MNHEY, CDR2 SVGEGT. The junction had 0 bases not matched to a gene; V was cut back by 0 bases and J by 6 bases. There are 14 residues in the CDR3. The CDR3 DNA follows: TGTGCCAGCAGTTACTCGACAGGGGGCAATGAGCAGTTCTTC. Protein sequence: CASSYSTGGNEQFF.

This clonotype was seen a handful of times. The chain uses TRBV9 and TRBJ2-7, with 9 bases identical to TRBD1. Germline assignment: CDR1 SGDLS and CDR2 YYNGEE. With 3 bases clipped from V and 2 bases from J, the junction kept 6 bases outside the gene matches. This CDR3 is 15 amino acids long. Here the CDR3 DNA reads TGTGCCAGCAGCGGCTCCGGGACAGGGCCCTACGAGCAGTACTTC. Its translation: CASSGSGTGPYEQYF.

This clonotype has a handful of counts. This chain connects TRBV18 to TRBJ1-6, with D maybe TRBD1 (5 bases). Germline CDR1 reads KGHSH; CDR2 reads LQKENI. V was pared by 2 bases and J by 8 bases, with 13 bases between. The CDR3 length is 15 residues. Here the CDR3 DNA reads TGTGCCAGCTCACCAACCCAGGGAAGTGATTCACCCCTCCACTTT. Amino acid sequence: CASSPTQGSDSPLHF.

This chain connects TRBV7-9 to TRBJ2-5; possible D gene TRBD1, 5 bases. Germline CDR1 is SEHNR and CDR2 is FQNEAQ (reference sequence). This CDR3 contains 15 residues. Trimming stripped 7 bases from V and 2 bases from J, with 17 bases between. The CDR3, as DNA: TGTGCCAGCACCTCTGTAGGGGCCCCTCAAGAGACCCAGTACTTC. Translating it yields CASTSVGAPQETQYF.

This clonotype was seen a handful of times. The chain has TRBV4-1 and TRBJ1-5; D gene unclear. The germline V gene has CDR1 MGHRA and CDR2 YSYEKL. There are 15 residues in the CDR3. V lost 1 base, J lost 7 bases, and 14 bases lay in between. The CDR3 coding sequence is TGCGCCAGCAGCCAAGGCACGTTTGGGTTGCAGCCCCAGCATTTT. Translation: CASSQGTFGLQPQHF.

This clonotype was recorded a few times. The rearrangement links TRBV29-1 to TRBJ1-1; no firm D call. Trimming took 2 bases from V and 1 from J, leaving 5 bases between them. The V gene's germline CDR1 is SQVTM and CDR2 ANQGSEA. CDR3 length equals 12 residues. The CDR3 loop is CSVEQENTEAFF. CDR3 DNA: TGCAGCGTTGAACAGGAGAACACTGAAGCTTTCTTT.

This chain joins TRBV5-6 and TRBJ2-7, with unresolved D. Trimming pared 6 bases from V and 7 bases from J, leaving 23 bases between. The CDR3 consists of 15 residues. Germline CDR1 is SGHDT and CDR2 is YYEEEE. CDR3 sequence reads: CASILQQAPLGEQYF. CDR3 DNA: TGTGCCAGCATCCTCCAGCAGGCCCCGTTAGGGGAGCAGTACTTC.